Following are 4 T cell receptor beta chains from one sample sequenced in a study of early T cells in non-severe SARS-CoV-2 infection. TCRdb redid the calling of the 5' RACE reads with MiXCR, one entry per CDR3 protein. This table holds more than 65,000 distinct CDR3 sequences, under 15% found once. Input material: whole blood. These receptors all stem from an adult who was a healthcare worker with PCR-confirmed SARS-CoV-2 infection or an uninfected control (not recorded which).

This clonotype has ten or more counts. V gene TRBV24-1 combines with J gene TRBJ2-1, with D unclear. CDR1 is KGHDR and CDR2 is SFDVKD in the germline V gene. There are 11 residues in the CDR3. Trimming pared 7 bases from V and 8 bases from J, leaving 8 bases between. The CDR3 protein is CATSFEDEQFF. The CDR3 coding sequence is TGTGCCACCAGCTTCGAAGATGAGCAGTTCTTC.

In its sample, this clonotype was seen many times. This chain connects TRBV2 to TRBJ1-5; the D is unclear. The length of the CDR3 is 16 residues. Looked up from germline, CDR1 is SNHLY and CDR2 is FYNNEI. V lost 2 bases, J lost 0 bases, and 11 bases lay in between. CDR3 residues: CASSEYGKYSNQPQHF. The CDR3 DNA follows: TGTGCCAGCAGTGAATACGGGAAATATAGCAATCAGCCCCAGCATTTT.

This chain connects TRBV7-2 to TRBJ2-1; 7 positions match TRBD2. CDR1 and CDR2 (germline): SGHTA, FQGNSA. Trimming took 5 bases from V and 13 from J; bases not matched to a gene: 8. This CDR3 has 12 residues. The CDR3 coding sequence is TGTGCCAGCAGCAGAAACCGGGACTACCAGTTCTTC. Residues: CASSRNRDYQFF.

The rearrangement links TRBV5-1 to TRBJ2-3, with no clear D. The CDR3 sequence is 15 residues long. The V end lost 6 bases, the J end lost 2 bases, and 16 bases lay between the germline ends. Germline V gene data show CDR1 as SGHRS and CDR2 as YFSETQ. This CDR3 reads CASNKYSPSTDTQYF. The CDR3 DNA reads TGCGCCAGCAATAAGTACTCACCCTCCACAGATACGCAGTATTTT.